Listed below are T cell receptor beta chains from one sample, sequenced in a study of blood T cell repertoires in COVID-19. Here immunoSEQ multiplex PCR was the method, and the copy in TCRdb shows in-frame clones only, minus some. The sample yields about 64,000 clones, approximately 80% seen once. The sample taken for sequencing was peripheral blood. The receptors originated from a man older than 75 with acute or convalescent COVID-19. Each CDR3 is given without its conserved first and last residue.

CDR3 protein: ASSQETGVNSPLH
V gene: TRBV4-1
J gene: TRBJ1-6

CDR3 protein: ASSGFQLGTDTQY
V gene: TRBV10-1
J gene: TRBJ2-3

CDR3 protein: ASSPGPGSNQPQH
V gene: TRBV5-1
J gene: TRBJ1-5

CDR3 protein: AWIVRSYTEAF
V gene: TRBV30
J gene: TRBJ1-1

CDR3 protein: ASSLRYLPPGELF
V gene: TRBV27
J gene: TRBJ2-2

CDR3 protein: ASSQGGPSVY
V gene: TRBV4-2
J gene: TRBJ1-3

CDR3 protein: ASSPTSGQGYEQY
V gene: TRBV18
J gene: TRBJ2-7

CDR3 protein: ASSASPGQGVSYEQY
V gene: TRBV7-9
J gene: TRBJ2-7

CDR3 protein: ASRGKGDQETQY
V gene: TRBV18
J gene: TRBJ2-5

CDR3 protein: ASRYTQGASYEQY
V gene: TRBV6-5
J gene: TRBJ2-7

CDR3 protein: ASSSGMWSYNEQF
V gene: TRBV9
J gene: TRBJ2-1

CDR3 protein: SASSDRGGNQPQH
V gene: TRBV20-1
J gene: TRBJ1-5

CDR3 protein: ASSGTSGSSYNEQF
V gene: TRBV25-1
J gene: TRBJ2-1

CDR3 protein: ASSVVSSGAGTDTQY
V gene: TRBV9
J gene: TRBJ2-3

CDR3 protein: ASSLGTGWEVGEAF
V gene: TRBV7-2
J gene: TRBJ1-1

CDR3 protein: ASSSPGQSQAVGNTIY
V gene: TRBV7-9
J gene: TRBJ1-3

CDR3 protein: ASGLAAYTDTGELF
V gene: TRBV19
J gene: TRBJ2-2

CDR3 protein: ASGRDRKETQY
V gene: TRBV12-5
J gene: TRBJ2-5

CDR3 protein: ASIPGGGTDTQY
V gene: TRBV5-1
J gene: TRBJ2-3